A selection of T cell receptor beta chains follows, all from one sample in a study of blood T cells in healthy people across ages. TCRdb independently ran MiXCR on the 5' RACE reads; one entry per CDR3 protein. The sample includes about 1.5 million distinct CDR3 sequences, roughly 43% of them seen just once. The specimen sequenced was blood. These receptor sequences come from a woman under 30 in good health. The CDR3 runs from the conserved cysteine through the conserved F or W. The order of the fields is J gene, D gene, clone size, V gene, CDR3 protein, CDR3 DNA. A D gene is named only where the DNA matches it firmly. Clone size is given for some rows only: seen once, a few or many times, or a class if the clone is expanded.

TRBJ1-2	TRBD1	-	TRBV4-2	CASSQQGAGNYGYTF	TGTGCCAGCAGCCAACAGGGGGCCGGTAACTATGGCTACACCTTC
TRBJ2-5	-	-	TRBV12-3/TRBV12-4	CASSTKGGRETQYF	TGTGCCAGCAGCACAAAGGGGGGAAGAGAGACCCAGTACTTC
TRBJ2-7	TRBD1	few	TRBV6-2/TRBV6-3	CASHPMDRGAYEQYF	TGTGCCAGTCACCCCATGGACAGGGGAGCCTACGAGCAGTACTTC
TRBJ2-1	TRBD2	few	TRBV7-2	CASSLVGGNQETQFF	TGTGCCAGCAGCTTAGTCGGGGGGAACCAAGAGACCCAGTTCTTC
TRBJ1-5	-	-	TRBV12-3/TRBV12-4	CASSLTDNSNQPQHF	TGTGCCAGCAGTTTGACAGATAATAGCAATCAGCCCCAGCATTTT
TRBJ1-5	-	-	TRBV7-8	CASSLMYRNNQPQHF	TGTGCCAGCAGCCTAATGTACAGAAATAATCAGCCCCAGCATTTT
TRBJ2-3	TRBD2	few	TRBV5-1	CASSFGGRYADTQYF	TGCGCCAGCAGCTTCGGGGGGAGGTACGCAGATACGCAGTATTTT
TRBJ2-7	-	once	TRBV20-1	CSAPRTQYF	TGCAGTGCCCCTCGAACCCAGTACTTC
TRBJ2-1	-	-	TRBV15	CATSSFVGLNYNEQFF	TGTGCCACCAGCAGCTTTGTGGGGCTTAACTACAATGAGCAGTTCTTC
TRBJ1-5	TRBD1	few	TRBV28	CASSYRQGSQPQHF	TGTGCCAGCAGTTACCGACAGGGAAGTCAGCCCCAGCATTTT
TRBJ2-3	-	-	TRBV5-1	CASSFAGLSTDTQYF	TGCGCCAGCAGCTTCGCAGGCCTAAGCACAGATACGCAGTATTTT
TRBJ1-6	-	-	TRBV6-5	CATSYILGDSPLHF	TGTGCCACCTCCTACATACTGGGGGATTCACCCCTCCACTTT
TRBJ2-5	-	-	TRBV10-3	CAISPTAGAQETQYF	TGTGCCATCAGTCCGACAGCAGGGGCCCAAGAGACCCAGTACTTC
TRBJ2-3	-	-	TRBV12-3/TRBV12-4	CASSRRGGGGWTDTQYF	TGTGCCAGCAGCCGCCGCGGCGGAGGGGGGTGGACAGATACGCAGTATTTT
TRBJ2-4	-	few	TRBV29-1	CSVPGEGKNIQYF	TGCAGCGTTCCGGGGGAAGGCAAAAACATTCAGTACTTC
TRBJ1-5	-	few	TRBV20-1	CSARQGSYRHF	TGCAGTGCTAGGCAGGGGTCATACCGGCATTTT
TRBJ2-1	TRBD2	-	TRBV27	CASSTQGLAVYNEQFF	TGTGCCAGCAGTACCCAAGGACTAGCGGTATACAATGAGCAGTTCTTC
TRBJ2-1	-	-	TRBV5-5	CASSLVYPASYNEQFF	TGTGCCAGCAGCTTGGTATACCCGGCATCCTACAATGAGCAGTTCTTC
TRBJ2-7	-	few	TRBV5-5	CASTKRVGPYEQYF	TGTGCCAGCACGAAAAGGGTGGGCCCCTACGAGCAGTACTTC
TRBJ2-4	-	-	TRBV7-2	CASSRRGKNIQYF	TGTGCCAGCAGCCGTAGGGGAAAAAACATTCAGTACTTC
TRBJ1-1	TRBD1	-	TRBV4-3	CASSHVAGGNTEAFF	TGCGCCAGCAGCCACGTGGCAGGGGGGAACACTGAAGCTTTCTTT
TRBJ1-1	-	-	TRBV6-5	CASSSPEERGAFF	TGTGCCAGCAGCTCGCCAGAGGAACGTGGAGCTTTCTTT
TRBJ1-1	-	few	TRBV6-5	CASSYSNRVFLTEAFF	TGTGCCAGCAGTTACTCGAACAGGGTCTTCCTCACTGAAGCTTTCTTT
TRBJ2-7	-	-	TRBV7-7	CASSLAGPSPIYEQYF	TGTGCTAGCAGCTTAGCTGGTCCTAGTCCGATCTACGAGCAGTACTTC
TRBJ2-7	-	many	TRBV7-2	CASSLEGLTYPAYEQYF	TGTGCCAGCAGCTTAGAAGGCCTTACTTATCCGGCCTACGAGCAGTACTTC
TRBJ1-3	-	few	TRBV20-1	CSGHEGFGNTIYF	TGCAGTGGGCATGAAGGATTTGGAAACACCATATATTTT
TRBJ2-7	TRBD1	few	TRBV7-9	CASSYPDRAYEQYF	TGTGCCAGCAGCTATCCTGACAGGGCGTACGAGCAGTACTTC
TRBJ2-2	-	-	TRBV30	CAWSALGPLFF	TGTGCCTGGAGTGCGCTAGGCCCGCTGTTTTTT
TRBJ2-7	TRBD1	-	TRBV20-1	CSVQRGQGTYEQYF	TGCAGTGTTCAAAGGGGGCAGGGAACCTACGAGCAGTACTTC
TRBJ2-1	TRBD2	few	TRBV20-1	CSARDFTASGRAYNEQFF	TGCAGTGCTAGAGATTTTACGGCTAGTGGGAGGGCTTACAATGAGCAGTTCTTC
TRBJ2-5	TRBD1	many	TRBV18	CASSPGQGMETQYF	TGTGCCAGCTCACCGGGACAGGGTATGGAGACCCAGTACTTC
TRBJ2-1	TRBD2	-	TRBV6-5	CASAGTSWGQQFF	TGTGCCAGCGCCGGGACTAGCTGGGGTCAGCAGTTCTTC
TRBJ2-5	-	-	TRBV12-3/TRBV12-4	CASSLNVGGETQYF	TGTGCCAGCAGTTTAAATGTTGGCGGAGAGACCCAGTACTTC
TRBJ1-1	-	-	TRBV20-1	CSARSRSEAFF	TGCAGTGCTAGGTCTAGGTCTGAAGCTTTCTTT
TRBJ1-1	-	-	TRBV6-5	CASSYSITANTEAFF	TGTGCCAGCAGTTACTCGATCACTGCGAACACTGAAGCTTTCTTT
TRBJ2-3	TRBD2	few	TRBV20-1	CSAIREGGDTQYF	TGCAGTGCCATACGGGAGGGCGGCGATACGCAGTATTTT
TRBJ2-3	TRBD2	few	TRBV29-1	CSVETSGGADTQYF	TGCAGCGTTGAAACCAGCGGGGGAGCAGATACGCAGTATTTT
TRBJ1-5	-	once	TRBV20-1	CSARDNRRHRPQHF	TGCAGTGCTAGGGACAATCGACGGCATCGGCCCCAGCATTTT
TRBJ2-1	-	-	TRBV20-1	CSAKGGEFLNEQFF	TGCAGTGCAAAGGGGGGGGAGTTCCTAAATGAGCAGTTCTTC
TRBJ1-5	TRBD1	few	TRBV12-3/TRBV12-4	CASSTGAANQPQHF	TGTGCCAGCAGCACAGGGGCGGCCAATCAGCCCCAGCATTTT
TRBJ2-5	-	-	TRBV20-1	CSARVAESLHETQYF	TGCAGTGCTAGAGTAGCGGAATCGCTCCACGAGACCCAGTACTTC
TRBJ1-3	-	-	TRBV12-3/TRBV12-4	CASSPGGGRGNTIYF	TGTGCCAGCAGTCCCGGAGGCGGCAGAGGAAACACCATATATTTT
TRBJ1-2	TRBD1	-	TRBV20-1	CSAPKQGGLRGGYTF	TGCAGTGCTCCCAAACAGGGGGGCCTGCGGGGTGGCTACACCTTC
TRBJ2-7	-	-	TRBV30	CAWARTTYNEQYF	TGTGCCTGGGCCAGGACAACCTACAATGAGCAGTACTTC
TRBJ2-1	-	few	TRBV20-1	CSARDYGGIINNEQFF	TGCAGTGCTAGAGATTACGGCGGGATTATAAACAATGAGCAGTTCTTC
TRBJ1-2	-	-	TRBV27	CASGPDSLTTWGYTF	TGTGCCAGCGGCCCGGACAGTTTAACAACCTGGGGCTACACCTTC
TRBJ1-1	-	-	TRBV21-1	CASSKGRGPTFF	TGTGCCAGCAGCAAAGGGAGGGGGCCCACTTTCTTT
TRBJ2-3	TRBD2	many	TRBV6-5	CASSPGLAGYTDTQYF	TGTGCCAGCAGCCCCGGACTAGCGGGATACACAGATACGCAGTATTTT
TRBJ2-1	-	few	TRBV6-4	CASRSGPKKNEQFF	TGTGCCAGCAGAAGCGGCCCTAAGAAAAATGAGCAGTTCTTC
TRBJ2-7	TRBD2	few	TRBV6-5	CASSQRLAGGHEQYF	TGTGCCAGCAGTCAAAGACTAGCGGGAGGCCACGAGCAGTACTTC
TRBJ2-1	TRBD2	few	TRBV20-1	CSARDGGRASLEQFF	TGCAGTGCTAGAGATGGCGGGAGGGCCTCCCTTGAGCAGTTCTTC
TRBJ1-1	-	-	TRBV9	CASSVGTPGPNTEAFF	TGTGCCAGCAGCGTAGGTACCCCGGGACCGAACACTGAAGCTTTCTTT
TRBJ1-2	-	-	TRBV12-3/TRBV12-4	CASSAMGGPRYGYTF	TGTGCCAGCAGCGCCATGGGGGGTCCTCGCTATGGCTACACCTTC
TRBJ1-2	TRBD1	few	TRBV25-1	CASSEYIGTGNYGYTF	TGTGCCAGCAGTGAATATATCGGGACAGGGAACTATGGCTACACCTTC
TRBJ1-4	-	-	TRBV9	CASSVMATNEKLFF	TGTGCCAGCAGCGTAATGGCAACTAATGAAAAACTGTTTTTT
TRBJ2-7	-	-	TRBV20-1	CSASWGLGSYEQYF	TGCAGTGCTAGCTGGGGGCTAGGGAGCTACGAGCAGTACTTC
TRBJ2-1	TRBD2	many	TRBV12-3/TRBV12-4	CASRPNSGSQQFF	TGTGCCAGCAGACCCAATAGCGGGAGTCAGCAGTTCTTC
TRBJ2-4	-	-	TRBV12-3/TRBV12-4	CASSFLAELAKNIQYF	TGTGCCAGCAGTTTCTTGGCAGAGCTAGCCAAAAACATTCAGTACTTC
TRBJ2-1	TRBD2	few	TRBV4-3	CASSLTGLPGNEQFF	TGCGCCAGCAGCCTCACGGGACTACCGGGAAATGAGCAGTTCTTC